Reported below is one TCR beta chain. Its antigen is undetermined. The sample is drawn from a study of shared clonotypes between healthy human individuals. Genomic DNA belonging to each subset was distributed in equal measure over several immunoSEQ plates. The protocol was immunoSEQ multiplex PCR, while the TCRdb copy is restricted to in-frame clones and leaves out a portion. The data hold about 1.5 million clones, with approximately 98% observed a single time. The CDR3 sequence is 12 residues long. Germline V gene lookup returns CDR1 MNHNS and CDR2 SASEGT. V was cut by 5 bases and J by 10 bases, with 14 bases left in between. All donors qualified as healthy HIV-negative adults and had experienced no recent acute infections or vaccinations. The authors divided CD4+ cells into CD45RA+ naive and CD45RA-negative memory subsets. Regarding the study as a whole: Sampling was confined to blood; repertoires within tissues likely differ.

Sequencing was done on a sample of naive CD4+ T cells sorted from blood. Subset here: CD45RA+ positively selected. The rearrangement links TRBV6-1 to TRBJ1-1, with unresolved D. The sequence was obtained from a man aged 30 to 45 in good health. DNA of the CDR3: TGTGCCAGCAGTATACCCCCCGGGCGAGCTTTCTTT. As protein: CASSIPPGRAFF.